Following are 32 T cell receptor beta chains from one sample sequenced in a study of molecular identifiers for immune sequencing clone quantification. One entry per CDR3 protein results from TCRdb running MiXCR on the PCR reads. Among 88,000 or so distinct CDR3 sequences listed, under 25% were seen once. The sample comprised naive CD8+ T cells from blood, with Jurkat cell RNA spiked in. Subset: FACS-sorted CD8+CD4-CCR7+CD45RA+ naive T cells. The receptor set was obtained from a human donor in good health. Some libraries in this study had Jurkat cell RNA spiked in.

V is TRBV2 and J is TRBJ2-7; no reliable D call. Germline-derived CDR1 and CDR2 are SNHLY and FYNNEI. This CDR3 is built from 16 residues. The germline V and J ends were trimmed by 0 bases and 3 bases, with 15 bases remaining between them. In DNA, the CDR3 is TGTGCCAGCAGTGAAGCGCTTCTAACTAACCTCTACGAGCAGTACTTC. Its translation is CASSEALLTNLYEQYF.

The rearrangement links TRBV7-9 to TRBJ2-5; possibly TRBD1 for D (6 bases). V was shortened by 2 bases and J by 3 bases, with 22 bases between the two germline ends. Germline CDR1 and CDR2: SEHNR and FQNEAQ (reference sequence). The CDR3 runs 18 residues. CDR3 nucleotides: TGTGCCAGCAGCTTACGGCCTTGGGTTGAGGGGGACGAAGAGACCCAGTACTTC. Protein: CASSLRPWVEGDEETQYF.

This clonotype was recorded many times. This chain uses TRBV4-3 with TRBJ2-7, with D perhaps matching TRBD2 (5 bases). Between the trimmed V and J ends, which lost 0 bases and 3 bases, there was a span of 15 bases. Germline CDR1 reads LGHNA; CDR2 reads YSLEER. The CDR3 covers 16 residues. The CDR3 here is CASSQEYLFAGYEQYF. The CDR3 bases are TGCGCCAGCAGCCAAGAGTACCTTTTTGCGGGCTACGAGCAGTACTTC.

This clonotype was counted ten times or more. This chain connects TRBV9 to TRBJ2-3; D gene unclear. The CDR3 has 15 residues. Trimming took 0 bases from V and 4 from J, leaving 12 bases between them. Germline-derived CDR1 and CDR2 are SGDLS and YYNGEE. The CDR3 sequence is CASSVEEGLADTQYF. CDR3 DNA: TGTGCCAGCAGCGTAGAAGAAGGGTTGGCAGATACGCAGTATTTT.

Regarding this clonotype: A much bigger clone sits one base away, suggesting this may be a read error. The chain carries TRBV27 and TRBJ1-5; perhaps TRBD1 as D (6 bases). The V end lost 5 bases, the J end lost 7 bases, and 24 bases lay between the germline ends. The germline CDR1 and CDR2 sequences are MNHEY and SMNVEV (reference sequence). This CDR3 comprises 17 residues. The CDR3 DNA reads TGTGCCAGCAGTCCAATCGGCGTCGGGGGGGCTGACCAGCCCCAGCATTTT. Its translation: CASSPIGVGGADQPQHF.

In this sample, this clonotype turned up many times. The chain joins TRBV12-3 or TRBV12-4 to TRBJ2-1, with 7 bases lining up with TRBD2. This CDR3 contains 14 residues. Trimming cost V 4 bases and J 3 bases; bases outside gene matches: 3. CDR3 sequence reads: CASSSGGDYNEQFF. The CDR3 DNA sequence: TGTGCCAGCAGTTCGGGGGGAGACTACAATGAGCAGTTCTTC.

This clonotype was seen at least ten times. The chain joins TRBV12-3 or TRBV12-4 to TRBJ2-5; 10 nucleotides line up with TRBD2. J was trimmed by 3 bases and V by 4 bases; bases with no gene match: 5. The CDR3 has 15 amino acids. The CDR3 region is CASSWEREGKETQYF. DNA of the CDR3: TGTGCCAGCAGTTGGGAGCGGGAGGGAAAAGAGACCCAGTACTTC.

The chain recombines TRBV6-5 with TRBJ2-1; D remains ambiguous. Trimming removed 0 bases at V and 4 bases at J, with 4 bases between. This CDR3 region has 13 residues. From germline, CDR1 is MNHEY and CDR2 SVGAGI. The CDR3 here is CASSYSSYNEQFF. In nucleotides, the CDR3 is TGTGCCAGCAGTTACTCCAGTTACAATGAGCAGTTCTTC.

There are a few counts of this clonotype. The chain is built from TRBV19 and TRBJ2-2; D not certain. Germline CDR1 and CDR2: LNHDA and SQIVND (reference sequence). Trimming pared 1 base from V and 3 bases from J, leaving 9 bases between. The CDR3 extends over 15 amino acids. Written as DNA, the CDR3 is TGTGCCAGTAGTATAGTAGGGCAGGACACCGGGGAGCTGTTTTTT. This sequence encodes CASSIVGQDTGELFF.

This clonotype was observed many times. The gene calls are TRBV4-1 and TRBJ2-5; D gene ambiguous. The CDR3 is 14 residues long. Deletions cut 0 bases from V and 2 bases from J, with 7 bases between. CDR1 is MGHRA, CDR2 YSYEKL, per germline. The CDR3 protein is CASSQDILQETQYF. DNA for the CDR3: TGCGCCAGCAGCCAAGATATCCTACAAGAGACCCAGTACTTC.

This clonotype was observed many times. The chain has TRBV7-9 and TRBJ2-3; D remains ambiguous. Germline CDR1 reads SEHNR; CDR2 reads FQNEAQ (reference sequence). The length of the CDR3 is 14 residues. Trimming cost V 1 base and J 0 bases, with 5 bases left between them. The CDR3: CASSLVRSTDTQYF. DNA for the CDR3: TGTGCCAGCAGCTTAGTTAGGAGCACAGATACGCAGTATTTT.

This clonotype was seen repeatedly, ten times or more. This chain uses TRBV7-9 with TRBJ2-1; TRBD2 matches at 7 bases. The V segment lost 5 bases and the J segment 4 bases; nucleotides outside the gene matches: 11. The CDR3 spans 16 residues. CDR1 and CDR2 from the germline V gene are SEHNR and FQNEAQ (reference sequence). In DNA, the CDR3 is TGTGCCAGCAGCCCGGTGTTTGGCGGGAGTTACAATGAGCAGTTCTTC. It is translated as CASSPVFGGSYNEQFF.

The chain has TRBV19 and TRBJ1-4; no reliable D call. Germline loops: CDR1 LNHDA, CDR2 SQIVND (reference sequence). Between the trimmed V and J ends, which lost 11 bases and 8 bases, there was a span of 12 bases. This CDR3 is 11 amino acids long. The CDR3, as DNA: TGTGCCTGTAAAGGCCGGGAAAAACTGTTTTTT. This codes for CACKGREKLFF.

As to this clonotype: It may be a read error: a sequence one base away is much more abundant. This CDR3 is CASSLATVGTDTQYF. DNA of the CDR3: TGCGCCAGCAGCTTGGCCACCGTAGGCACAGATACGCAGTATTTT. The V and J genes are TRBV5-1 and TRBJ2-3, with unresolved D. Trimming removed 0 bases from V and 1 base from J, with 9 bases in between. This CDR3 is 15 amino acids long. The germline V gene has CDR1 SGHRS and CDR2 YFSETQ.

In this sample, this clonotype turned up many times. CDR3 sequence: CASSLEPANYGYTF. Here the CDR3 DNA reads TGTGCCAGCAGTTTGGAGCCCGCTAACTATGGCTACACCTTC. The gene calls are TRBV12-3 or TRBV12-4 and TRBJ1-2; no definite D call. The CDR3 length is 14 residues. The V gene lost 3 bases and the J gene lost 0 bases, with 8 bases spanning the gap.

This chain connects TRBV29-1 to TRBJ2-1; D may be TRBD1 (6 bases). The CDR3 totals 13 residues. Germline loops: CDR1 SQVTM, CDR2 ANQGSEA. Trimming removed 6 bases at V and 0 bases at J, with 9 bases between. The CDR3 reads CSVRTVSYNEQFF. The CDR3 bases are TGCAGCGTACGGACAGTCTCCTACAATGAGCAGTTCTTC.

The genes are TRBV7-9 and TRBJ2-1, with 11 bases that match TRBD2. The trim removed 4 bases at V and 2 bases at J, leaving 10 bases unmatched. The CDR3 has 18 amino acids. Germline assignment: CDR1 SEHNR and CDR2 FQNEAQ (reference sequence). This chain's CDR3 is CASSSTILAGATYNEQFF. For the CDR3, the DNA is TGTGCCAGCAGCTCCACAATACTAGCGGGAGCAACCTACAATGAGCAGTTCTTC.

This clonotype was counted at least ten times. The rearrangement uses TRBV5-6 and TRBJ2-7, with D maybe TRBD2 (7 bases). Germline V gives CDR1 SGHDT, CDR2 YYEEEE. V was cut by 0 bases and J by 4 bases, with 14 bases left in between. The CDR3 contains 15 residues. CDR3 region: CASSLGVRGGYEQYF. The CDR3 DNA sequence: TGTGCCAGCAGCTTGGGGGTCAGGGGAGGGTACGAGCAGTACTTC.

Turning to this clonotype: This clone may be a read error of a much larger clone one base away. The chain couples TRBV7-9 to TRBJ1-4; D is unresolved. Looked up from germline, CDR1 is SEHNR and CDR2 is FQNEAQ (reference sequence). V lost 2 bases, J lost 13 bases, and 14 bases lay in between. This CDR3 region has 13 residues. CDR3 in amino acids: CASSLHPEAGLFF. The CDR3, as DNA: TGTGCCAGCAGCTTACATCCCGAGGCAGGACTGTTTTTT.

A word on this clonotype: A read error is possible here, since a much larger clone lies one base away. J is TRBJ2-5 and V is TRBV6-2 or TRBV6-3; D remains unclear. There are 11 residues in the CDR3. CDR1 and CDR2 (germline): MNHEY, SVGEGT. The CDR3 DNA reads as TGTGCCTGCAGTTACGCGGAGACCCAGTACTTC. Translated, it gives CACSYAETQYF.

Ten or more counts support this clonotype. The J gene is TRBJ1-5, the V gene TRBV6-5, with D perhaps TRBD1 (6 bases). The germline V gene encodes CDR1 MNHEY and CDR2 SVGAGI. CDR3 size: 14 residues. Trimming left V 5 bases short and J 1 base short, with 9 bases between. For the CDR3, the DNA is TGTGCCAGCAGTAACAGGGACAGCAATCAGCCCCAGCATTTT. As protein: CASSNRDSNQPQHF.

This clonotype showed up many times. This chain connects TRBV28 to TRBJ2-7; TRBD1 matches at 7 bases. The CDR3 has 15 residues. The junction had 10 bases not matched to a gene; V was cut back by 6 bases and J by 2 bases. Germline CDR1 and CDR2: MDHEN and SYDVKM. The DNA of the CDR3 is TGTGCCAGCAGAAAGGACCCGGGACAGCCCTACGAGCAGTACTTC. Amino acid sequence: CASRKDPGQPYEQYF.

A word on this clonotype: The CDR3 end shows no conserved phenylalanine or tryptophan, and so a read error is likely. The rearrangement uses TRBV7-6 and TRBJ2-5; either TRBD1 or TRBD2 may fit D (5 bases each). The CDR3 length is 11 residues. Germline V gene sequence: CDR1 SGHVS, CDR2 FNYEAQ. Trimming pared 4 bases from V and 5 bases from J, leaving 5 bases between. CDR3 sequence (DNA): TGTGCCAGCAGCTGGGGGGAGACCCAGTACCTC. It codes for CASSWGETQYL.

Comment on this clonotype: This could be a read error, since a much larger clone is one nucleotide away. The conserved phenylalanine or tryptophan normally closing the CDR3 is absent here, so this likely arose from a read error. V gene TRBV5-3 combines with J gene TRBJ2-5; D gene ambiguous. TRBV5-3 is an ORF, with its function uncertain. The CDR3 has 12 amino acids. CDR3 loop: CASSSIQETQYL. Here the CDR3 DNA reads TGTGCCAGCAGCTCAATACAAGAGACCCAGTACCTC.

Concerning this clonotype itself: With a much larger clone just one base away, this may be a read error. This chain uses TRBV14 with TRBJ2-7; 7 bases are a match to TRBD2. The CDR3 consists of 15 residues. Germline CDR1 reads SGHDN; CDR2 reads FVKESK. Unmatched junction bases numbered 9, after V lost 1 base and J lost 6 bases. CDR3: CASSQGTRGRSEQYF. In DNA form, the CDR3 reads TGTGCCAGCAGCCAAGGGACTAGAGGGAGATCCGAGCAGTACTTC.

A remark on this clonotype: The junction departs from germline at one end; a sequencing error may be responsible. This chain connects TRBV20-1 to TRBJ2-3; D could derive from TRBD1 or TRBD2 (5 bases each). The CDR3 sequence is 14 residues long. CDR1 and CDR2 from the germline V gene are DFQATT and SNEGSKA (reference sequence). This CDR3 is CSTRQLRDQDTQYF. The CDR3 DNA reads as TGCAGTACTAGACAACTCAGGGACCAAGATACGCAGTATTTT.

This clonotype has at least ten counts. The V and J genes are TRBV6-6 and TRBJ2-3; 7 bases match TRBD1. CDR1 and CDR2 (germline): MNHNY, SVGAGI (reference sequence). After removal of 7 bases from V and 1 base from J, the junction contained 2 bases not matched to a gene. The CDR3 spans 13 residues. CDR3 nucleotide sequence: TGTGCCAGCAACACAGGGGGCACAGATACGCAGTATTTT. It translates to CASNTGGTDTQYF.

This clonotype was seen many times. V gene TRBV12-3 or TRBV12-4 combines with J gene TRBJ2-3; tentatively, D is TRBD2 (6 bases). The CDR3 length is 17 residues. Trimming took 5 bases from V and 0 from J, leaving 18 bases between them. Here the CDR3 reads CASSHLGRDESTDTQYF. The CDR3, as DNA: TGTGCCAGCAGTCACCTGGGGCGGGATGAAAGCACAGATACGCAGTATTTT.

Only one count was recorded for this clonotype. Given a much more abundant clone one base away, this may be a read error. The CDR3 DNA reads as TGTGCCAGCAGCTTCACACAGGGTTACACCGGGGAGCTGTTTTTT. Translation gives CASSFTQGYTGELFF. This sequence joins TRBV7-9 and TRBJ2-2, with D possibly TRBD1 on 6 matching bases. Trimming removed 3 bases from V and 3 bases from J, with 11 bases in between. Germline lookup yields CDR1 SEHNR and CDR2 FQNEAQ (reference sequence). The CDR3 is 15 amino acids.

This clonotype came up many times. The chain couples TRBV5-6 to TRBJ2-7, with TRBD2 identical over 13 bases. Losses at the gene ends were 4 bases for V and 2 bases for J; bases not matched to a gene: 3. This CDR3 comprises 15 residues. Germline values: CDR1 SGHDT, CDR2 YYEEEE. The CDR3 nucleotides read TGTGCCAGCAGCCTCGGACTAGCGGGGGCCTACGAGCAGTACTTC. Translating it yields CASSLGLAGAYEQYF.

On this clonotype itself: It is likely a read error, because the conserved phenylalanine at the end of the CDR3 is missing. The chain combines TRBV5-3 with TRBJ2-7, with D perhaps TRBD2 (5 bases). TRBV5-3 falls under the ORF class, with uncertain function. CDR3 length equals 13 residues. The CDR3 DNA reads TGTGCCAGCAGCTTGGGGAGTGACTACGAGCAGTACTCC. Translated: CASSLGSDYEQYS.

This chain uses TRBV9 with TRBJ2-1; 7 bases align to TRBD2. Germline CDR1 and CDR2: SGDLS and YYNGEE. V shed 3 bases and J 0 bases; nucleotides not matched to a gene: 6. The CDR3 sequence is 16 residues long. DNA of the CDR3: TGTGCCAGCAGCGCAAGCGGGATCAGCTCCTACAATGAGCAGTTCTTC. This codes for CASSASGISSYNEQFF.